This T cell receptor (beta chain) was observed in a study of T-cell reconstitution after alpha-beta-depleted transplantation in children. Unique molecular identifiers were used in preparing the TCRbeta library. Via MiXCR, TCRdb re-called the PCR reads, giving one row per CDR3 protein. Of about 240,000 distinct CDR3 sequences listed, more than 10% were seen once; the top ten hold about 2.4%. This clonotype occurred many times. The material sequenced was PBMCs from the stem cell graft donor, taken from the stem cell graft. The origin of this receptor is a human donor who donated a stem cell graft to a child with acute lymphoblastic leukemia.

The CDR3 nucleotides read TGTGCCAGCAGCACCTCACAGGCCTCCAAAAACATTCAGTACTTC. It translates to CASSTSQASKNIQYF. This chain links TRBV5-6 with TRBJ2-4; the D gene is possibly TRBD1 (5 bases). This CDR3 spans 15 amino acids. CDR1 SGHDT and CDR2 YYEEEE come from the germline V gene. V was trimmed by 4 bases and J by 2 bases, leaving 13 bases between them.